One and the same sample provided the 10 T cell receptor beta chains below, sequenced in a study of blood T cell repertoires in COVID-19. Sequencing used immunoSEQ multiplex PCR; TCRdb keeps in-frame clones, though not all of them. The table shows 130,000 to 150,000 clones, with 80% to 90% occurring only once. What was sequenced was peripheral blood. These TCRs come from a human donor with acute or convalescent COVID-19. The donor label of this sample is uncertain.

V gene TRBV5-1 combines with J gene TRBJ1-6, with a possible D match to TRBD1 (5 bases). The CDR3 has 15 amino acids. The V gene lost 5 bases and the J gene lost 6 bases, with 15 bases spanning the gap. CDR1 SGHRS and CDR2 YFSETQ come from the germline V gene. The CDR3 coding sequence is TGCGCCAGCAGTAAGAGCGGGGGAACTAATTCACCCCTCCACTTT. As protein: CASSKSGGTNSPLHF.

Here the CDR3 DNA reads TGCGCCAGCAGCTTAAACGGGGGGAGCTACGAGCAGTACTTC. This codes for CASSLNGGSYEQYF. The chain combines TRBV5-1 with TRBJ2-7; the match to TRBD2 covers 7 bases. V lost 2 bases to trimming and J lost 3 bases; unmatched junction nucleotides: 5. Germline V gene lookup returns CDR1 SGHRS and CDR2 YFSETQ. CDR3 size: 14 residues.

The chain carries TRBV6-5 and TRBJ1-2; 8 bases line up with TRBD1. Germline V gene sequence: CDR1 MNHEY, CDR2 SVGAGI. Trimming at V came to 5 bases and at J to 7 bases, leaving 6 bases not matched to a gene. CDR3 length: 13 residues. CDR3 residues: CASSQDRVGGYTF. The CDR3 bases are TGTGCCAGCAGTCAGGACAGGGTGGGTGGCTACACCTTC.

The chain uses TRBV13 and TRBJ1-2, with 7 bases that match TRBD1. V gave up 2 bases and J gave up 3 bases; unmatched junction bases: 9. From germline, CDR1 is PRHDT and CDR2 FYEKMQ (reference sequence). The CDR3 contains 16 residues. This chain's CDR3 is CASSLIKGQRYYGYTF. CDR3 coding DNA: TGTGCCAGCAGCTTAATAAAGGGACAGCGATACTATGGCTACACCTTC.

The CDR3 loop reads CASSLEGRNTEAFF. The DNA of the CDR3 is TGTGCCAGCAGCCTGGAGGGGCGTAACACTGAAGCTTTCTTT. The genes are TRBV21-1 and TRBJ1-1. TRBV21-1 is a documented pseudogene. This CDR3 has 14 residues.

The chain joins TRBV3-1 (or the pseudogene TRBV3-2) to TRBJ1-1, with 7 bases that match TRBD1. CDR3 length: 14 residues. Unmatched junction bases numbered 2, after V lost 4 bases and J lost 0 bases. Looked up from germline, CDR1 is LGHDT and CDR2 is YNNKEL (reference sequence). CDR3 sequence reads: CASSLTGLNTEAFF. CDR3 DNA: TGTGCCAGCAGCCTGACAGGGTTGAACACTGAAGCTTTCTTT.

V and J are TRBV25-1 and TRBJ1-6; 7 nucleotides line up with TRBD1. The CDR3 consists of 14 residues. The V and J ends lost 6 bases and 9 bases, in that order; junction bases with no gene match: 8. CDR1 is MGHDK, CDR2 SYGVNS, per germline. Here the CDR3 DNA reads TGTGCCAGCAGGCCAGACAGGGATAGTTCACCCCTCCACTTT. As protein: CASRPDRDSSPLHF.

The rearrangement joins TRBV11-1 to TRBJ2-3, with a possible D match to TRBD2 (5 bases). CDR1 and CDR2 from the germline V gene are SGHAT and FQDESV (reference sequence). The V end lost 7 bases, the J end lost 4 bases, and 18 bases lay between the germline ends. The CDR3 length is 15 residues. The CDR3 DNA is TGTGCCAGCACCCCTCCCAACGCGGGCCCAGATACGCAGTATTTT. Protein product: CASTPPNAGPDTQYF.

The chain has TRBV30 and TRBJ2-3; D is possibly TRBD2 (6 bases). Germline lookup yields CDR1 GTSNPN and CDR2 SVGIG (reference sequence). V dropped 2 bases and J dropped 0 bases, with 9 bases sitting between them. CDR3 length: 14 residues. The CDR3 DNA sequence: TGTGCCTGGAGTCCGGGGGACAGCACAGATACGCAGTATTTT. This encodes CAWSPGDSTDTQYF.

V and J are TRBV19 and TRBJ1-2, with TRBD1 matching over 7 bases. The CDR3 contains 15 residues. V gave up 5 bases and J gave up 0 bases; unmatched junction bases: 6. The germline V gene has CDR1 LNHDA and CDR2 SQIVND (reference sequence). This CDR3 is CASSPIGQANYGYTF. The DNA for the CDR3 is TGTGCCAGTAGTCCGATCGGACAGGCTAACTATGGCTACACCTTC.